This TCR beta chain comes out of a study of beta chain features in type 1 diabetes (dated by TCRdb to the late 2010s). The study in broad terms: No differences in mean age, gender distribution, total cell number or subset yield were found between patients and healthy donors. In the study, TCRB repertoires of sorted circulating CD4+ T cell subsets from recently diagnosed type 1 diabetes patients were compared with those of matched healthy donors. A total of approximately 99,000,000 sorted cells were examined across all samples, and RNA yield correlated strongly with the number of cells per subset. Naive and central memory subsets were obtained from all 30 or so donors, but regulatory and stem cell-like memory subsets were isolated from only 8 patients and roughly eight healthy donors.

The entire isolated RNA was reverse transcribed using the High Capacity cDNA Reverse Transcription Kit, and thus expressed TCRB transcripts were sequenced. Deep immunoSEQ sequencing was applied to naive, central memory and regulatory T cell samples, giving an average of about 3.8 million total reads per sample. Sorted cells were lysed in RLT buffer, and RNA was extracted using DNase-treated RNeasy Micro or Mini kits according to cell number. Each cell subset was processed on its own to prevent cross-contamination, while patient and healthy donor samples were processed together. The immunoSEQ multiplex PCR was used to amplify TCRB sequences from cDNA, generating 87-bp fragments that spanned the CDR3 region. Amplicons were sequenced on the Illumina HiSeq platform. Per the original workflow: Synthetic template baselines were used to correct PCR bias computationally, reads within Hamming distance 2 were collapsed together, and singletons that could not be merged were discarded. Reads were aligned against IMGT so that V, D and J genes, CDR3 length and insertions or deletions at six rearrangement sites could be assigned. Within each subset, clonotype counts were normalized to sorted cell number, after which true diversity and Gini coefficients were computed with the tcR R package. Repertoire sharing was quantified using the overlap coefficient calculated on TCRB nucleotide sequences. TCRdb limited this immuneACCESS table to in-frame rearrangements with V and J called. A share of clones is missing; checked studies link under half to unresolved V genes, and the rest is unexplained. V and J calls and clone size follow that table, whereas D and trimming were derived from the DNA. This sample holds about 170,000 clones; roughly 8% were observed only once. The ten biggest clones cover approximately 0.54% of the sample.

Turning to this clone: The clone's antigen remains unknown. Qualities for individual bases were not recorded, and no much larger clone is one base off.

A single peripheral blood draw of approximately 0.11 L on average was collected from each donor into heparinised tubes. Using a panel that included CD45RO, CCR7, CD25, CD127, CD95 and CD27, naive, central memory, regulatory and stem cell-like memory CD4+ T cells were sorted on a BD FACSAria II. A purity above 98% was achieved for all sorted populations. PBMCs were isolated right away by Lymphoprep density gradient centrifugation and were stained directly, without culture. Samples were stained and sorted in pairs, with one healthy donor and one patient per experiment, so that batch effects were minimized. Broader findings and caveats from the paper: In all four CD4+ subsets, TCRB CDR3 length was moderately but significantly shorter in type 1 diabetes patients. Shorter templates might have been favored by PCR, but patient and control samples were amplified and corrected together, so both groups would have been affected equally by any skew. HLA sub-analyses involved small numbers of individuals, so any influence of HLA type on TCRB rearrangement remained unresolved. Naive, central memory and regulatory TCRB repertoires appeared to be more alike among patients than among healthy donors. Because cDNA was sequenced instead of genomic DNA, highly expressing activated cells could be over-represented, though the groups showed no difference in activation or CD3 levels. Fewer insertions and more nucleotide deletions at VDJ recombination sites were observed in patients with type 1 diabetes, implying thymic rearrangement abnormalities.

The CDR3 runs 19 amino acids, cysteine and phenylalanine included. Just the 57-base CDR3 DNA is kept, in frame starting at base 1. V is pruned by 3 bases and J by 2 bases, leaving 11 bases of the junction without a gene match. Via the germline V gene (reference sequence), CDR1 is LNHDA and CDR2 SQIVND. This chain joins TRBV19 to TRBJ1-5, with 12 central nucleotides matching TRBD1. Sequenced: central memory CD4+ T cells from blood. This sequence originates from a man aged 18 to 30 with type 1 diabetes. The CDR3: CASSMTGQGAAGGNQPQHF. At the DNA level, the sequence is TGTGCCAGTAGTATGACGGGACAGGGGGCGGCCGGGGGCAATCAGCCCCAGCATTTT.